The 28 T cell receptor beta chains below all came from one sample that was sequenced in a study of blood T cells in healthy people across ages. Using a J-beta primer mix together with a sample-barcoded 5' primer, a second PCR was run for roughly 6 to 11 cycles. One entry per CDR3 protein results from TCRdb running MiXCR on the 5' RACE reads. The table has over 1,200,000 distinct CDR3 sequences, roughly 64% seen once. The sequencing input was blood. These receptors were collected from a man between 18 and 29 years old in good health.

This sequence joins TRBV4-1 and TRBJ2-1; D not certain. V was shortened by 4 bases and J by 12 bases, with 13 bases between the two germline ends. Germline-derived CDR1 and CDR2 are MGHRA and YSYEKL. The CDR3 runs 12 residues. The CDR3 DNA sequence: TGCGCCAGCAGCCTTATAGGAGATGGGCAGTTCTTC. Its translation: CASSLIGDGQFF.

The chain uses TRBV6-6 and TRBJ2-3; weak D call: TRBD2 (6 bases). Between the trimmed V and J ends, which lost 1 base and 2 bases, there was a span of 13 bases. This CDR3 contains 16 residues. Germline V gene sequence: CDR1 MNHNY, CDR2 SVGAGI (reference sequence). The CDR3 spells CASSYWDSSSTDTQYF. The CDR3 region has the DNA TGTGCCAGCAGTTACTGGGACTCAAGCTCCACAGATACGCAGTATTTT.

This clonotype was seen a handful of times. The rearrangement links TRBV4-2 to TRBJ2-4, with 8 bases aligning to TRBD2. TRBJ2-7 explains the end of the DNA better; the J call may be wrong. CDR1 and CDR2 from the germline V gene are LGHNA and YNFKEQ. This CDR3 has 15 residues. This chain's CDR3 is CASSQGLGLRNEQYF. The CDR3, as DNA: TGTGCCAGCAGCCAGGGACTAGGGTTGCGGAACGAGCAGTACTTC.

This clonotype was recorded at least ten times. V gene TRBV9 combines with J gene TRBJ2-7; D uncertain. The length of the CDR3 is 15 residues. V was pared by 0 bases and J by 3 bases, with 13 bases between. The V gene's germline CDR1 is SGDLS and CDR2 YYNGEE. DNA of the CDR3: TGTGCCAGCAGCGTAGCCTTAGGGCTAAACTACGAGCAGTACTTC. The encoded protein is CASSVALGLNYEQYF.

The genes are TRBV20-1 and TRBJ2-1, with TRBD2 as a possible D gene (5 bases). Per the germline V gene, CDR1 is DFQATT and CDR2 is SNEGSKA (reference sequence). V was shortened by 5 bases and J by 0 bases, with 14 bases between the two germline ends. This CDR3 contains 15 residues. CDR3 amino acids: CSASRRESSYNEQFF. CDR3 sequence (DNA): TGCAGTGCTTCAAGACGGGAAAGCTCCTACAATGAGCAGTTCTTC.

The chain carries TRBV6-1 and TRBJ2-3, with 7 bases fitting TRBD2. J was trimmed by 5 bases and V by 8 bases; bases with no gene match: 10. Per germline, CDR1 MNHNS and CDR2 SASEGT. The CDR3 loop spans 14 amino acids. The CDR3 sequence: CASGGLAGGDTQYF. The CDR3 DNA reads TGTGCCAGCGGTGGATTAGCGGGCGGAGATACGCAGTATTTT.

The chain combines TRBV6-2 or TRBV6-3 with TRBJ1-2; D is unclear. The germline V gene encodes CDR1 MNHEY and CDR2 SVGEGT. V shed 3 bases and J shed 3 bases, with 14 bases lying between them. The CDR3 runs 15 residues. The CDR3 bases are TGTGCCAGCAGTTATCCCTCCGAGGCACACTATGGCTACACCTTC. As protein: CASSYPSEAHYGYTF.

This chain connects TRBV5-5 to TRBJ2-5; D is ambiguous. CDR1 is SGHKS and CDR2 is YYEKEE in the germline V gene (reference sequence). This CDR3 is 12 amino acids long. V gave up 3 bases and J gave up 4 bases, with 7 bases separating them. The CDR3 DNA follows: TGTGCCAGCAGCTCTATTATAGAGACCCAGTACTTC. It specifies CASSSIIETQYF.

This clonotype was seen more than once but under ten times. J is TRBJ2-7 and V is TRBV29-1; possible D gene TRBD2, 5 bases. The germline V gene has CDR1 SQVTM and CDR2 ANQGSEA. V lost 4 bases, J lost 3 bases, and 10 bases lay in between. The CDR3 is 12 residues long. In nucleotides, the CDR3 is TGCAGCGTTGTAGGGAGCAGCTACGAGCAGTACTTC. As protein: CSVVGSSYEQYF.

The CDR3 loop is CASSFPFRTSSYNEQYF. Written as DNA, the CDR3 is TGTGCCAGCAGCTTTCCGTTTCGGACTAGCTCCTACAATGAGCAGTACTTC. The gene calls are TRBV11-1 and TRBJ2-7; 8 nucleotides agree with TRBD2. CDR3 length equals 17 residues. CDR1 is SGHAT, CDR2 FQDESV, per germline (reference sequence). The V segment lost 3 bases and the J segment 7 bases; nucleotides outside the gene matches: 17.

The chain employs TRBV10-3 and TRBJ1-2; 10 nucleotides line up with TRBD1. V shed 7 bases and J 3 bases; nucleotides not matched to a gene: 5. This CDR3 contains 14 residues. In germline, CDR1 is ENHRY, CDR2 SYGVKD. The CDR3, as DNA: TGTGCCATCAATCGGGACAGGGGTGACTATGGCTACACCTTC. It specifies CAINRDRGDYGYTF.

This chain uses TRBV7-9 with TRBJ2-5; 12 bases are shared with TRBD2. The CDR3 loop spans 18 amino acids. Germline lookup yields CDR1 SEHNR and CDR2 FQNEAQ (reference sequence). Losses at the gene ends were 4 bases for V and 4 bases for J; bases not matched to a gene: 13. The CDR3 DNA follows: TGTGCCAGCAGCTCATCCTCCTTCCTAGCGGGGGGGCCAGAGACCCAGTACTTC. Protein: CASSSSSFLAGGPETQYF.

The CDR3 region is CASSWGLAKNIQYF. CDR3 in DNA: TGCGCCAGCAGCTGGGGGCTTGCCAAAAACATTCAGTACTTC. The rearrangement uses TRBV4-1 and TRBJ2-4, with a tentative D call TRBD1 (6 bases). The CDR3 loop spans 14 amino acids. Between the trimmed V and J ends, which lost 5 bases and 1 base, there was a span of 9 bases. Germline-derived CDR1 and CDR2 are MGHRA and YSYEKL.

Here the CDR3 DNA reads TGTGCCAGCAGCAACGGCGGCAGGGCCGAAGCTTTCTTT. It specifies CASSNGGRAEAFF. V gene TRBV6-6 combines with J gene TRBJ1-1, with a weak D call TRBD1 (5 bases). V shed 6 bases and J shed 8 bases, with 16 bases lying between them. Per the germline V gene, CDR1 is MNHNY and CDR2 is SVGAGI (reference sequence). CDR3 length equals 13 residues.

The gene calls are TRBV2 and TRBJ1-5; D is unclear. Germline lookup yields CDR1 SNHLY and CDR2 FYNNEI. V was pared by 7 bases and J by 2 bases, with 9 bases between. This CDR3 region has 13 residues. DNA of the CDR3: TGTGCCAGCAAGGCGCCGGGCAATCAGCCCCAGCATTTT. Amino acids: CASKAPGNQPQHF.

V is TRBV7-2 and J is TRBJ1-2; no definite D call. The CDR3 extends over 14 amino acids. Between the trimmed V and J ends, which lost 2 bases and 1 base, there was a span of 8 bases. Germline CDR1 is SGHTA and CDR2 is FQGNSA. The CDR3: CASSLQESNYGYTF. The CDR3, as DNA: TGTGCCAGCAGCTTACAGGAGAGTAACTATGGCTACACCTTC.

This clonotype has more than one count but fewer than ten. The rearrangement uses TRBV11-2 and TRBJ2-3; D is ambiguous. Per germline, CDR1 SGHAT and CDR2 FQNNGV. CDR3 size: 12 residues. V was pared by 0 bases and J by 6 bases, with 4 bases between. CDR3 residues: CASSLDQDTQYF. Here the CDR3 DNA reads TGTGCCAGCAGCTTAGATCAGGATACGCAGTATTTT.

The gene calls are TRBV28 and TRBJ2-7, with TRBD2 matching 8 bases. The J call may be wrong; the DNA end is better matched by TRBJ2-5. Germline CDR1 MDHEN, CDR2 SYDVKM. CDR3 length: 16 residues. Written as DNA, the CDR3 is TGTGCCAGCAGTCGGGGACTAGAGGGGTTTGGCGCGACCCAGTACTTC. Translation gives CASSRGLEGFGATQYF.

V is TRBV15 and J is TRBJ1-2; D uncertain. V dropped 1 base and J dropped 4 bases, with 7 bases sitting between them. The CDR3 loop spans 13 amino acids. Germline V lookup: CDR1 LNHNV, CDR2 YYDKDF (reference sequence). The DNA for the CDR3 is TGTGCCACCAGCAGAGGGGCCCTCTATGGCTACACCTTC. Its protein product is CATSRGALYGYTF.

The CDR3 coding sequence is TGTGCCAGCACTCCCAGGAGTGCCGGCAACGAGCAGTACTTC. It translates to CASTPRSAGNEQYF. This sequence joins TRBV7-9 and TRBJ2-7; no clear D. The V end was cut by 7 bases, the J end by 5 bases, with 18 bases between. CDR3 length: 14 amino acids. In germline, CDR1 is SEHNR, CDR2 FQNEAQ (reference sequence).

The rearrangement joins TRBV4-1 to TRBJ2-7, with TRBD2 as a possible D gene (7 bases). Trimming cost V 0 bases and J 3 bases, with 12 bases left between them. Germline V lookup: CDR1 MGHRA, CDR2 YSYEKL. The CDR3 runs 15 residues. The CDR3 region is CASSQDAGDNYEQYF. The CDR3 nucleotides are TGCGCCAGCAGCCAAGATGCGGGGGACAACTACGAGCAGTACTTC.

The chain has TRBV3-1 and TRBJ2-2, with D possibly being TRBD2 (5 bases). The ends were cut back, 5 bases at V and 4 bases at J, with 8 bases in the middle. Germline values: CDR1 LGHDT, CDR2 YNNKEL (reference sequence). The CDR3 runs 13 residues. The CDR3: CASSGEITGELFF. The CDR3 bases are TGTGCCAGCAGCGGGGAGATCACCGGGGAGCTGTTTTTT.

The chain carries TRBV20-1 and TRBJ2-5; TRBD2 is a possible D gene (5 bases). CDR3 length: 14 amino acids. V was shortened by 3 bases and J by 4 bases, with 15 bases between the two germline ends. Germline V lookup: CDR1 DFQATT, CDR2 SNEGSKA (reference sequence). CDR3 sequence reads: CSASVRTSGETQYF. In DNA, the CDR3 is TGCAGTGCTAGTGTCCGGACTTCAGGAGAGACCCAGTACTTC.

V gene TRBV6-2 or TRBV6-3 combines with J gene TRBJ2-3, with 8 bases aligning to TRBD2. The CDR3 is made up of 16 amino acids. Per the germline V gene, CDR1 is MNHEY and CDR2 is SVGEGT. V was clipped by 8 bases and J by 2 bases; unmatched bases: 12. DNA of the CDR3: TGTGCCAGCGGAGAACTGGCGGGGGGAAACACAGATACGCAGTATTTT. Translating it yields CASGELAGGNTDTQYF.

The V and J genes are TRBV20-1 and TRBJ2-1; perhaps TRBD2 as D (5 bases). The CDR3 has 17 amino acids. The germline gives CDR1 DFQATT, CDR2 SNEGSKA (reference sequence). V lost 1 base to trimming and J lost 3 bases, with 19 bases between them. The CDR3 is CSARALRAVASYNEQFF. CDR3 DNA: TGCAGTGCTAGAGCTCTCCGGGCGGTAGCGAGCTACAATGAGCAGTTCTTC.

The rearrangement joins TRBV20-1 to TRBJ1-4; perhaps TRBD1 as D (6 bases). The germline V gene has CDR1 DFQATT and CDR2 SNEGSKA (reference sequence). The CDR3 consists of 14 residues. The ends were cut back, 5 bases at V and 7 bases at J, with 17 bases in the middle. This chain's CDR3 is CSAVPTGYGEKLFF. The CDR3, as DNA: TGCAGTGCTGTCCCAACAGGGTATGGTGAAAAACTGTTTTTT.

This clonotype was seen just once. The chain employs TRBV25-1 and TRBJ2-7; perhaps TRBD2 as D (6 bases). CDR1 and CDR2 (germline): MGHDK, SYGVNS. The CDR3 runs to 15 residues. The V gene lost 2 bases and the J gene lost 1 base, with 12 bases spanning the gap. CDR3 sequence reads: CASSEGGTRSYEQYF. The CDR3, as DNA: TGTGCCAGCAGTGAAGGAGGGACGAGGTCCTACGAGCAGTACTTC.

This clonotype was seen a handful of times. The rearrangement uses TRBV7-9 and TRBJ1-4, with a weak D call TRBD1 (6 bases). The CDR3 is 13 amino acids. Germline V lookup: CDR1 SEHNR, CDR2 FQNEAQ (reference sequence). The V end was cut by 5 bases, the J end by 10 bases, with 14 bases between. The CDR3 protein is CASSGYRVGKLFF. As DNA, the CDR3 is TGTGCCAGCAGCGGATACAGGGTGGGAAAACTGTTTTTT. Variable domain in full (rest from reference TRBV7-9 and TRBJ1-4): DTGVSQNPRHKITKRGQNVTFRCDPISEHNRLYWYRQTLGQGPEFLTYFQNEAQLEKSRLLSDRFSAERPKGSFSTLEIQRTEQGDSAMYLCASSGYRVGKLFFGSGTQLSVL.